The 4 T cell receptor beta chains given below trace back to one sample, sequenced in a study of blood T cell repertoires in COVID-19. The repertoire was sequenced with immunoSEQ multiplex PCR; TCRdb's copy has only in-frame clones and lacks some. The sample shows approximately 210,000 clones, more than 75% of them seen only once. Sequencing was performed on PBMCs or T cells enriched from blood (not recorded which). The receptors stem from a man in his thirties or forties with acute COVID-19.

The chain links TRBV6-1 to TRBJ2-2, with D hard to call. V lost 2 bases, J lost 1 base, and 5 bases lay in between. The CDR3 totals 14 residues. Germline V gives CDR1 MNHNS, CDR2 SASEGT. The CDR3 here is CASSELRNTGELFF. The CDR3 DNA reads as TGTGCCAGCAGTGAATTGCGGAACACCGGGGAGCTGTTTTTT.

In the case of this clone: This same CDR3 is encoded by further DNA sequences in the sample. The chain links TRBV2 to TRBJ1-2; TRBD1 agrees at 9 bases. The germline V gene encodes CDR1 SNHLY and CDR2 FYNNEI. After removal of 2 bases from V and 5 bases from J, the junction contained 3 bases not matched to a gene. The CDR3 sequence is 14 residues long. The CDR3 sequence: CASSEPGQGYGYTF. The DNA for the CDR3 is TGTGCCAGCAGTGAACCGGGACAGGGTTATGGCTACACCTTC.

V is TRBV10-3 and J is TRBJ1-2; 10 bases fit TRBD1. The V segment lost 6 bases and the J segment 6 bases; nucleotides outside the gene matches: 10. Germline CDR1 is ENHRY and CDR2 is SYGVKD. This CDR3 is built from 15 residues. The CDR3 DNA reads TGTGCCATCAGGTCAGGGACAGGGGCTTTGGATGGCTACACCTTC. Its translation is CAIRSGTGALDGYTF.

This clone was seen a handful of times. The genes are TRBV5-1 and TRBJ1-2; 9 nucleotides agree with TRBD1. The trim removed 4 bases at V and 4 bases at J, leaving 11 bases unmatched. CDR3 length equals 16 residues. Germline V CDR1 and CDR2: SGHRS, YFSETQ. In DNA form, the CDR3 reads TGCGCCAGCAGCCCGAACTGGGACAGGGAGGGCTATGGCTACACCTTC. This encodes CASSPNWDREGYGYTF. Looking up the rest from reference TRBV5-1 and TRBJ1-2 gives the full variable domain: KAGVTQTPRYLIKTRGQQVTLSCSPISGHRSVSWYQQTPGQGLQFLFEYFSETQRNKGNFPGRFSGRQFSNSRSEMNVSTLELGDSALYLCASSPNWDREGYGYTFGSGTRLTVV.